The 17 T cell receptor beta chains reported below all come from one sample, sequenced in a study of blood T cell repertoires in COVID-19. TCRdb's table, derived via immunoSEQ multiplex PCR, lists solely in-frame clones and lacks some. The sample carries some 80,000 clones, 85% recorded once. Source material: peripheral blood. These receptors all stem from a man in his fifties or sixties with COVID-19, enrolled during active disease.

The chain uses TRBV19 and TRBJ2-5; D not certain. The V end lost 4 bases, the J end lost 1 base, and 4 bases lay between the germline ends. The CDR3 covers 12 residues. CDR1 LNHDA and CDR2 SQIVND come from the germline V gene (reference sequence). The CDR3 protein is CASSNIQETQYF. The DNA for the CDR3 is TGTGCCAGTAGTAACATCCAAGAGACCCAGTACTTC.

The chain couples TRBV7-9 to TRBJ2-2; a possible D gene is TRBD1 (6 bases). CDR3 size: 15 residues. The ends were cut back, 3 bases at V and 2 bases at J, with 10 bases in the middle. Germline V gene data show CDR1 as SEHNR and CDR2 as FQNEAQ (reference sequence). The CDR3 DNA is TGTGCCAGCAGCTTGGGTGGGGGCAACACCGGGGAGCTGTTTTTT. Amino acids: CASSLGGGNTGELFF.

The chain joins TRBV9 to TRBJ1-2; a weak D match, TRBD1 (6 bases). Germline lookup yields CDR1 SGDLS and CDR2 YYNGEE. V lost 4 bases and J lost 0, with 7 bases in between. CDR3 length: 13 amino acids. CDR3 DNA: TGTGCCAGCAGCCAGGGGTCTAACTATGGCTACACCTTC. Translated: CASSQGSNYGYTF.

The chain employs TRBV5-1 and TRBJ1-1; 7 bases map to TRBD1. The V segment lost 0 bases and the J segment 5 bases; nucleotides outside the gene matches: 4. The germline CDR1 and CDR2 sequences are SGHRS and YFSETQ. There are 14 residues in the CDR3. CDR3 in DNA: TGCGCCAGCAGCTTGGAGGGGGCGTTGACTGAAGCTTTCTTT. Protein: CASSLEGALTEAFF.

This rearrangement joins TRBV7-2 to TRBJ1-1; 7 bases are shared with TRBD1. This CDR3 spans 17 amino acids. The V and J ends lost 5 bases and 1 base, in that order; junction bases with no gene match: 13. Germline CDR1 reads SGHTA; CDR2 reads FQGNSA. The CDR3 DNA sequence: TGTGCCAGCAGCCCAAGTCCCGGGACAGCTAGGAACACTGAAGCTTTCTTT. This codes for CASSPSPGTARNTEAFF. The variable domain in full, with the rest retrieved from reference TRBV7-2 and TRBJ1-1, is GAGVSQSPSNKVTEKGKDVELRCDPISGHTALYWYRQSLGQGLEFLIYFQGNSAPDKSGLPSDRFSAERTGGSVSTLTIQRTQQEDSAVYLCASSPSPGTARNTEAFFGQGTRLTVV.

This clone was counted a single time. The chain joins TRBV2 to TRBJ1-5; a possible D gene is TRBD1 (5 bases). From germline, CDR1 is SNHLY and CDR2 FYNNEI. V lost 8 bases to trimming and J lost 7 bases, with 15 bases between them. This CDR3 is built from 13 residues. CDR3 nucleotides: TGTGCCAGCGCGGGGCCGGAAGACCAGCCCCAGCATTTT. This translates into CASAGPEDQPQHF. The full variable domain, in which reference TRBV2 and TRBJ1-5 provide the parts outside the CDR3, is EPEVTQTPSHQVTQMGQEVILRCVPISNHLYFYWYRQILGQKVEFLVSFYNNEISEKSEIFDDQFSVERPDGSNFTLKIRSTKLEDSAMYFCASAGPEDQPQHFGDGTRLSIL.

The chain is built from TRBV28 and TRBJ2-3; perhaps TRBD1 as D (6 bases). This CDR3 spans 17 amino acids. Germline CDR1 is MDHEN and CDR2 is SYDVKM. Trimming left V 2 bases short and J 2 bases short, with 17 bases between. As DNA, the CDR3 is TGTGCCAGCAGTTTAGTAGGCTGGACAGCCGCCACAGATACGCAGTATTTT. Protein: CASSLVGWTAATDTQYF.

This chain uses TRBV24-1 with TRBJ1-5; 7 bases align to TRBD1. This CDR3 has 17 residues. Germline assignment: CDR1 KGHDR and CDR2 SFDVKD. V shed 3 bases, J shed 2 bases, and the junction held 9 bases outside the gene matches. The CDR3 region is CATSDGDQTGGNQPQHF. DNA for the CDR3: TGTGCCACCAGTGATGGAGACCAAACAGGGGGCAATCAGCCCCAGCATTTT.

J is TRBJ2-3 and V is TRBV24-1, with 12 bases lining up with TRBD2. Trimming cost V 3 bases and J 3 bases; bases outside gene matches: 3. The CDR3 extends over 16 amino acids. Germline CDR1 is KGHDR and CDR2 is SFDVKD. The CDR3 here is CATSDPTSGGTDTQYF. The CDR3 DNA follows: TGTGCCACCAGTGATCCGACTAGCGGGGGAACAGATACGCAGTATTTT.

This sequence joins TRBV5-1 and TRBJ1-2, with D possibly TRBD1 on 6 matching bases. Per germline, CDR1 SGHRS and CDR2 YFSETQ. V gave up 4 bases and J gave up 4 bases, with 23 bases separating them. This CDR3 has 17 residues. The CDR3: CASSPGQPGFEVYGYTF. In DNA, the CDR3 is TGCGCCAGCAGCCCTGGACAGCCGGGGTTTGAGGTCTATGGCTACACCTTC. The variable domain in full, completed from reference TRBV5-1 and TRBJ1-2, reads KAGVTQTPRYLIKTRGQQVTLSCSPISGHRSVSWYQQTPGQGLQFLFEYFSETQRNKGNFPGRFSGRQFSNSRSEMNVSTLELGDSALYLCASSPGQPGFEVYGYTFGSGTRLTVV.

This chain uses TRBV28 with TRBJ1-2; the match to TRBD1 covers 9 bases. Germline CDR1 MDHEN, CDR2 SYDVKM. The ends lost 6 bases at V and 2 bases at J; junction bases unmatched: 1. The CDR3 is 13 amino acids. The DNA of the CDR3 is TGTGCCAGCAGGGGACAGGGAAACTATGGCTACACCTTC. Translating gives CASRGQGNYGYTF.

The rearrangement links TRBV6-6 to TRBJ2-5, with D uncertain. The CDR3 runs 13 residues. The V end lost 10 bases, the J end lost 4 bases, and 16 bases lay between the germline ends. Germline V gene data show CDR1 as MNHNY and CDR2 as SVGAGI (reference sequence). The CDR3 is CATAVVNSETQYF. The CDR3 DNA is TGTGCCACCGCCGTAGTAAATTCAGAGACCCAGTACTTC.

The chain carries TRBV9 and TRBJ1-2; 7 nucleotides agree with TRBD1. The CDR3 contains 15 residues. Per germline, CDR1 SGDLS and CDR2 YYNGEE. V lost 0 bases, J lost 4 bases, and 6 bases stayed unmatched. CDR3 loop: CASSVVGQAVYGYTF. The CDR3 nucleotides read TGTGCCAGCAGCGTAGTCGGACAGGCAGTCTATGGCTACACCTTC.

The J gene is TRBJ1-6, the V gene TRBV2, with 7 nucleotides matching TRBD1. V was pared by 0 bases and J by 2 bases, with 1 base of the junction left unmatched. The CDR3 has 16 residues. CDR1 is SNHLY and CDR2 is FYNNEI in the germline V gene. CDR3 region: CASSEAGQAYNSPLHF. The CDR3 DNA reads as TGTGCCAGCAGTGAAGCAGGACAGGCCTATAATTCACCCCTCCACTTT.

The chain carries TRBV27 and TRBJ2-7; D unclear. The CDR3 is made up of 14 amino acids. The germline gives CDR1 MNHEY, CDR2 SMNVEV (reference sequence). The V end was cut by 6 bases, the J end by 3 bases, with 15 bases between. CDR3 nucleotides: TGTGCCAGCAGCTCGCCGCTGAGGAGCTACGAGCAGTACTTC. Amino acid sequence: CASSSPLRSYEQYF.

This chain links TRBV29-1 with TRBJ1-5; TRBD1 is a possible D gene (5 bases). Trimming stripped 5 bases from V and 6 bases from J, with 11 bases between. Germline CDR1 is SQVTM and CDR2 is ANQGSEA. The CDR3 extends over 12 amino acids. CDR3 bases: TGCAGCGTTTTGACAGAGGCTCAGCCCCAGCATTTT. This codes for CSVLTEAQPQHF.

The chain joins TRBV7-6 to TRBJ2-3; 8 nucleotides agree with TRBD2. This CDR3 has 16 amino acids. Germline CDR1 and CDR2: SGHVS and FNYEAQ. The V and J ends lost 5 bases and 3 bases, in that order; junction bases with no gene match: 10. The CDR3 bases are TGTGCCAGCAGCCAAAAGACTAGCGTAAGGACAGATACGCAGTATTTT. Its protein product is CASSQKTSVRTDTQYF.